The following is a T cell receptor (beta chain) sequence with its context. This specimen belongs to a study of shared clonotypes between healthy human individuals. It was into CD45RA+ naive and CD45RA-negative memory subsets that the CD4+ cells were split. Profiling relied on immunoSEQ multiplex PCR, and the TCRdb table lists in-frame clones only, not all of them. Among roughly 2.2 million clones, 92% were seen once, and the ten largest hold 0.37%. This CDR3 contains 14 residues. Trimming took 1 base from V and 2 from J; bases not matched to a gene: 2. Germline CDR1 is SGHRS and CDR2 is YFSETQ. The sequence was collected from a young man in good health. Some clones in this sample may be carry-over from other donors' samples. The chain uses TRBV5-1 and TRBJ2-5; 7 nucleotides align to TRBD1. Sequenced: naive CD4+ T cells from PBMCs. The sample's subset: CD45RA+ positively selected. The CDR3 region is CASSLWDSQETQYF. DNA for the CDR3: TGCGCCAGCAGCTTGTGGGACAGTCAAGAGACCCAGTACTTC.